The T cell receptor beta chain described here comes from a study of blood T cell repertoires in COVID-19. On the study more broadly: Samples taken during acute and convalescent COVID-19 were collected in the United States, Italy and Spain. Nucleic acid was either cDNA or gDNA, and it came from T cells, B-cell-depleted T cells, or PBMCs.

As handled by the study authors: Researchers report that nucleated cell counts were estimated from reference gene primer amplification. Here immunoSEQ multiplex PCR was the method, and the copy in TCRdb shows in-frame clones only, minus some. V, J and clone size reflect that table, while D and trimming were determined from the DNA. The table shows under 250,000 clones, with around nine tenths occurring only once. Seattle cases were enrolled at active infection and followed longitudinally. This TCR came from a man aged 50 to 60 with COVID-19, enrolled during active disease. What was sequenced was peripheral blood.

As DNA, the CDR3 is TGTGCCAGCAGTACGATAGGAGGGGCGAACACTGAAGCTTTCTTT. This translates into CASSTIGGANTEAFF. The chain links TRBV27 to TRBJ1-1, with D tentatively TRBD1 (5 bases). V gave up 5 bases and J gave up 1 base, with 14 bases separating them. Germline assignment: CDR1 MNHEY and CDR2 SMNVEV (reference sequence). The CDR3 runs to 15 residues.